Here is one TCR beta chain with its context. Trimming cost V 1 base and J 8 bases, with 9 bases left between them. The CDR3 totals 13 residues. CDR1 and CDR2 from the germline V gene are SGHVS and FQNEAQ. The data were taken from a study of blood T cell repertoires in COVID-19. Overall study: Italy, Spain and the United States were the sources of the convalescent and acute COVID-19 samples. PBMCs, B-cell-depleted T cells, or T cells provided the cDNA or gDNA that made up the material.

Clones were sequenced by immunoSEQ multiplex PCR, and TCRdb holds only the in-frame ones, with some missing. Of approximately 260,000 clones listed, approximately 85% are singletons. Sequences were obtained from peripheral blood. This rearrangement joins TRBV7-8 to TRBJ2-1; D is possibly TRBD2 (5 bases). The clonotype was recovered from a woman aged 70-85 years with acute or convalescent COVID-19. This CDR3 is CASSLVLGDEQFF. CDR3 nucleotides: TGTGCCAGCAGCTTAGTGCTGGGAGATGAGCAGTTCTTC. Drawing the rest from reference TRBV7-8 and TRBJ2-1, the complete variable domain is GAGVSQSPRYKVAKRGQDVALRCDPISGHVSLFWYQQALGQGPEFLTYFQNEAQLDKSGLPSDRFFAERPEGSVSTLKIQRTQQEDSAVYLCASSLVLGDEQFFGPGTRLTVL.